The clone carrying this TCR beta chain has a handful of counts. Reverse transcription of roughly 0.45 to 1 ug RNA was carried out with random hexamers. MiXCR, run by TCRdb on the immunoSEQ multiplex PCR reads, gives a single entry per CDR3 protein. The table lists about 53,000 distinct CDR3 sequences, around 93% of them singletons, with less than 0.8% in the top ten. This entry is derived from a study of CD8 T cells in Susac syndrome. In germline, CDR1 is SGHVS, CDR2 FQNEAQ. The trim removed 5 bases at V and 11 bases at J, leaving 10 bases unmatched. The length of the CDR3 is 13 residues. The J gene is TRBJ1-1, the V gene TRBV7-8; 8 bases align to TRBD1. The sequence came from a human donor with Susac syndrome. Sequenced sample: CD8+ T cells from PBMCs. The DNA of the CDR3 is TGTGCCAGCAGCACTAGGACAGGGCGTGGCGCTTTCTTT. This codes for CASSTRTGRGAFF.